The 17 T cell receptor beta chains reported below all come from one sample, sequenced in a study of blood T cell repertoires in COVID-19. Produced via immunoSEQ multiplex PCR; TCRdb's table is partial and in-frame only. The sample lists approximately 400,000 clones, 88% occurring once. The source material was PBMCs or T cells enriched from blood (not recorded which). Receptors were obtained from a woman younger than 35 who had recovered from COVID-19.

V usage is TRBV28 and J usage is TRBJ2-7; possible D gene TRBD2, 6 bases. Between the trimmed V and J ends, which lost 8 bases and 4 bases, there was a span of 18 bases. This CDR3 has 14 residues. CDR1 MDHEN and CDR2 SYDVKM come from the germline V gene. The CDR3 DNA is TGTGCCAGCCTGAACCGGGACTCTAGGTACGAGCAGTACTTC. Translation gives CASLNRDSRYEQYF.

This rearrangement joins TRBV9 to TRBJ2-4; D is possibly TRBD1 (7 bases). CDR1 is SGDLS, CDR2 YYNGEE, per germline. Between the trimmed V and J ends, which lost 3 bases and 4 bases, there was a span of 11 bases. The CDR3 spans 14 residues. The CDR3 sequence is CASSAGGQKNIQYF. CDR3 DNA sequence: TGTGCCAGCAGCGCCGGGGGACAGAAAAACATTCAGTACTTC.

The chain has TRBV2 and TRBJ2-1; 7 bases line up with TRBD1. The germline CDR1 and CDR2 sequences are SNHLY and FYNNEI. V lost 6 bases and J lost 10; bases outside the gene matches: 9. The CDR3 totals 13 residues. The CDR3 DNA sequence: TGTGCCAGCAGGGCCAGGGGGATGGAGGAGCAGTTCTTC. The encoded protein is CASRARGMEEQFF.

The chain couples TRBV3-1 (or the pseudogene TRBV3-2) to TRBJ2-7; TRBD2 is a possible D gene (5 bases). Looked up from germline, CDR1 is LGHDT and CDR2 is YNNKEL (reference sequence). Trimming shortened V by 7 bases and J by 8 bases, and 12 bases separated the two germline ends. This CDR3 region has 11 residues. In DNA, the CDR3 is TGTGCCAGCATTAGGAGGCGCAAGCAGTACTTC. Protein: CASIRRRKQYF.

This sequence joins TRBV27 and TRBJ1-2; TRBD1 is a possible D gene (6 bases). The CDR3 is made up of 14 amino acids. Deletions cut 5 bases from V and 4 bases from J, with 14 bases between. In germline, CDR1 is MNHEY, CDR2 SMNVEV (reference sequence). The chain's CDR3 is CASSRSGDGYGYTF. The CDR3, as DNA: TGTGCCAGCAGTCGGTCAGGGGACGGCTATGGCTACACCTTC.

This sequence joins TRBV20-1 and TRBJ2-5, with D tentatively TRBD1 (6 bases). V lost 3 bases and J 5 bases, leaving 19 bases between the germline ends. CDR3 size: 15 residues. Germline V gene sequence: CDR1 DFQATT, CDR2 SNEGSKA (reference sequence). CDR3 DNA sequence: TGCAGTGCTAGTGGTTCTTTAGGGGGAGTGGAGACCCAGTACTTC. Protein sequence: CSASGSLGGVETQYF.

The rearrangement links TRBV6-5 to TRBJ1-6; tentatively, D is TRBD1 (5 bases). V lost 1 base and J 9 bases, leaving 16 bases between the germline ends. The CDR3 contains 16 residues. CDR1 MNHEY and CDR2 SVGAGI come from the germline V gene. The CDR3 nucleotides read TGTGCCAGCAGTTACTTCGTGGGGAGGGGTGGTTCACCCCTCCACTTT. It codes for CASSYFVGRGGSPLHF.

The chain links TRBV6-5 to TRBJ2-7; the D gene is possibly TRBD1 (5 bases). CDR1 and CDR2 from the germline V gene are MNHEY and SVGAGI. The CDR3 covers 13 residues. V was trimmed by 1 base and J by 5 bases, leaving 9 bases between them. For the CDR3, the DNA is TGTGCCAGCAGTTACTTCTTAGGGGACGAGCAGTACTTC. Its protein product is CASSYFLGDEQYF.

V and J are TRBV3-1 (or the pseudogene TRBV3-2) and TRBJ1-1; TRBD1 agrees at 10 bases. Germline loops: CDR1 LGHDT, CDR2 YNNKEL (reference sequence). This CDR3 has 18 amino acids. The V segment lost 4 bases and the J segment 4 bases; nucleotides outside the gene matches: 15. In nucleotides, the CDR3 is TGTGCCAGCAGCCCACTAAACCCGTGGGACAGGGGAGGCACTGAAGCTTTCTTT. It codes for CASSPLNPWDRGGTEAFF.

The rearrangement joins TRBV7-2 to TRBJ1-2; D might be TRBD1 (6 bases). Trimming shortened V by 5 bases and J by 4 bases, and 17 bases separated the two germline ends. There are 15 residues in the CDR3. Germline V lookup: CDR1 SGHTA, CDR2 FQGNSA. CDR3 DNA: TGTGCCAGCAGCAACACTCGGGGGGGGCTCTATGGCTACACCTTC. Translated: CASSNTRGGLYGYTF.

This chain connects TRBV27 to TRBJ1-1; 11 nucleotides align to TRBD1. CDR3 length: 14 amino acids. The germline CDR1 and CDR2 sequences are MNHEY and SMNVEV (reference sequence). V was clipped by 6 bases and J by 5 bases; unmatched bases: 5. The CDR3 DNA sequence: TGTGCCAGCAGCGTGGGACAGGGGGGGACTGAAGCTTTCTTT. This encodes CASSVGQGGTEAFF.

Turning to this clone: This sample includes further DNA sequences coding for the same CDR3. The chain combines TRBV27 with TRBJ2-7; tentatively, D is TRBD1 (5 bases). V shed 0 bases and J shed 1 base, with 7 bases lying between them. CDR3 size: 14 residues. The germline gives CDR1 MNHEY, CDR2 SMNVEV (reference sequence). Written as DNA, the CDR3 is TGTGCCAGCAGTTTATCCTCAGGGTCCTACGAGCAGTACTTC. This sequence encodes CASSLSSGSYEQYF.

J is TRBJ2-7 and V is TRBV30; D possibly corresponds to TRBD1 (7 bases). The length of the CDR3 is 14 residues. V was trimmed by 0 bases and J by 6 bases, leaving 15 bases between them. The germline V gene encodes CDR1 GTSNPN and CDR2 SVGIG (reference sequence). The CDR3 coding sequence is TGTGCCTGGAGTGTTACCAGGGGGGCCTCCGAGCAGTACTTC. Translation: CAWSVTRGASEQYF.

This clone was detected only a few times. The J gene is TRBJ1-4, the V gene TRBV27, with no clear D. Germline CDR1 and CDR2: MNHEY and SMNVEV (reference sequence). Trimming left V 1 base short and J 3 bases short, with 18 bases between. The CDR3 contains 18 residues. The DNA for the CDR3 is TGTGCCAGCAGTTTATTTCCGGGTCCGGCGGGAGCTAATGAAAAACTGTTTTTT. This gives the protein CASSLFPGPAGANEKLFF.

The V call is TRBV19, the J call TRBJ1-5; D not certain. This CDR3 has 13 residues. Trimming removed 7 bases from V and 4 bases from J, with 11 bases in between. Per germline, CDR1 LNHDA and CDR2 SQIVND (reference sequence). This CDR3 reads CASTPRGNQPQHF. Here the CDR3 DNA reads TGTGCCAGTACCCCTCGGGGAAATCAGCCCCAGCATTTT.

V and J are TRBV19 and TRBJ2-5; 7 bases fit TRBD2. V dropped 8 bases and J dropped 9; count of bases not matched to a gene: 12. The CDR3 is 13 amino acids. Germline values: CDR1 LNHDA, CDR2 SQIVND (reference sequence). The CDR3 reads CASAQGEAGAQYF. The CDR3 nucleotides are TGTGCCAGTGCGCAGGGTGAGGCGGGGGCCCAGTACTTC.

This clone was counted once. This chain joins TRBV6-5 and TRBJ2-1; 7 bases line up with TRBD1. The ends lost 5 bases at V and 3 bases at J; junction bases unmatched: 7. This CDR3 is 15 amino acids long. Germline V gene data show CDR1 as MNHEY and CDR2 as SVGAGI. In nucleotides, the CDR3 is TGTGCCAGCAGTCTAACAGGGGACCACTACAATGAGCAGTTCTTC. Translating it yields CASSLTGDHYNEQFF.